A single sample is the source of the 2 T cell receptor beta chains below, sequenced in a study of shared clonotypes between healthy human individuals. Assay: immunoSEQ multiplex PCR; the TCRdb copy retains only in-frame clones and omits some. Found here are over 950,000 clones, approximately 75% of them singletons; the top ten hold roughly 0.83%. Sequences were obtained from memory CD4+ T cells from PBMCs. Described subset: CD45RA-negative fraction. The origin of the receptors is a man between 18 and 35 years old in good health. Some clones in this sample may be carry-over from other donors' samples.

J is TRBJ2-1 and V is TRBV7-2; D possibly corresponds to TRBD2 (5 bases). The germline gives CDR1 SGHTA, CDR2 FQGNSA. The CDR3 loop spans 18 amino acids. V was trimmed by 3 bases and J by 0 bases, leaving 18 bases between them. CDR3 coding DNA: TGTGCCAGCAGCTTTCTAACTAGACTGTCCTCCTCCTACAATGAGCAGTTCTTC. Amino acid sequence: CASSFLTRLSSSYNEQFF. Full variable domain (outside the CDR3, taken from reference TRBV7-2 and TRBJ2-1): GAGVSQSPSNKVTEKGKDVELRCDPISGHTALYWYRQSLGQGLEFLIYFQGNSAPDKSGLPSDRFSAERTGGSVSTLTIQRTQQEDSAVYLCASSFLTRLSSSYNEQFFGPGTRLTVL.

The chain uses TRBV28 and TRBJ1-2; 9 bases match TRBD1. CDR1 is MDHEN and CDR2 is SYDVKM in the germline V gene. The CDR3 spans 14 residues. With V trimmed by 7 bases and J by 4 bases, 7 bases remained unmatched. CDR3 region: CASTTGQGAYGYTF. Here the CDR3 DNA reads TGTGCCAGCACCACGGGACAGGGTGCCTATGGCTACACCTTC.